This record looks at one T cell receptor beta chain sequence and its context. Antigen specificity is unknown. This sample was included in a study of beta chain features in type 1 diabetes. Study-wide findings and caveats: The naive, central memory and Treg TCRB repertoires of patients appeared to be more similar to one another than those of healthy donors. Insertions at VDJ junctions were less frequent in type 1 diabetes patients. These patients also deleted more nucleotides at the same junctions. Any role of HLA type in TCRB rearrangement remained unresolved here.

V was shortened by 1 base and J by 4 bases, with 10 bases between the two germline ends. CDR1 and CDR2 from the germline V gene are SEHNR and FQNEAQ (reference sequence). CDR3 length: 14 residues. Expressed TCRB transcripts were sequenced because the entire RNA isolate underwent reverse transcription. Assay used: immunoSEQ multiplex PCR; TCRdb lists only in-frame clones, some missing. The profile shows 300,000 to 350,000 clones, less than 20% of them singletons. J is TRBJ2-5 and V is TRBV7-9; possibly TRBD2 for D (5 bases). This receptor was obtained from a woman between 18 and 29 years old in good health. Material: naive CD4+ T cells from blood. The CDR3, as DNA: TGTGCCAGCAGCTTAGGATGGGCGGGAGAGACCCAGTACTTC. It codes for CASSLGWAGETQYF.